This TCR beta chain was observed in a study of cytomegalovirus exposure and HLA in healthy donors. PCR employed 60 Vbeta and 13 Jbeta primers. Clones were read by immunoSEQ multiplex PCR, and TCRdb kept only the in-frame ones, dropping some. Of some 60,000 clones listed, about 84% are singletons. Study outcomes and limitations: A later analysis showed TCR association rates differing by HLA locus, peaking at DRB1 and lowest at HLA-C.

For this clone: Antigen: not known.

Trimming removed 2 bases from V and 2 bases from J; junction bases left unmatched: 3. The CDR3 covers 16 residues. CDR1 and CDR2 (germline): MNHEY, SMNVEV (reference sequence). V is TRBV27 and J is TRBJ2-1; 10 nucleotides align to TRBD2. The receptor comes from a male donor in good health and CMV-seronegative. The sample was PBMCs. CDR3 region: CASSLLAGAPYNEQFF. The CDR3, as DNA: TGTGCCAGCAGTTTACTAGCGGGGGCCCCCTACAATGAGCAGTTCTTC.